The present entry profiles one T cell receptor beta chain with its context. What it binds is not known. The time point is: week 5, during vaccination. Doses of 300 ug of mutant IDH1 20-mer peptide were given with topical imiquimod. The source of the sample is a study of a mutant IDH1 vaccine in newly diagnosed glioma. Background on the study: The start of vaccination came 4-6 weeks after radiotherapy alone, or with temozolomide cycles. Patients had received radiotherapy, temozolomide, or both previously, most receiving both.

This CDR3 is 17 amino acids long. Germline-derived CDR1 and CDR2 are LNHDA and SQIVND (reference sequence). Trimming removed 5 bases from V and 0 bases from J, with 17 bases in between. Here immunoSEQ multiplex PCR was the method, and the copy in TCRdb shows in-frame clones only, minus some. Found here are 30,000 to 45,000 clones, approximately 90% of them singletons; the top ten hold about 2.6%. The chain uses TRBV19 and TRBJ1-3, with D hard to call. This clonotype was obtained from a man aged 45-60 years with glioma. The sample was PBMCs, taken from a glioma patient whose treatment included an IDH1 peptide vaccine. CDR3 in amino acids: CASSSQIGLSSGNTIYF. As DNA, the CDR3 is TGTGCCAGTAGTTCCCAGATCGGATTGAGCTCTGGAAACACCATATATTTT. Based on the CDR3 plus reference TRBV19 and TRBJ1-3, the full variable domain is DGGITQSPKYLFRKEGQNVTLSCEQNLNHDAMYWYRQDPGQGLRLIYYSQIVNDFQKGDIAEGYSVSREKKESFPLTVTSAQKNPTAFYLCASSSQIGLSSGNTIYFGEGSWLTVV.